These 5 T cell receptor beta chains originate from one sample sequenced in a study of blood T cell repertoires in COVID-19 (dated by TCRdb to the early 2020s). Receptor amplification or capture employed the immunoSEQ multiplex PCR assay. TCRdb stores this immuneACCESS table with in-frame sequences only. Part of the clones is absent; in the studies checked, under half of the shortfall reflects unresolved V genes, and no reason is known for the rest. The sample table contains approximately 320,000 clones; only one count was recorded for roughly nine tenths of them. In total, the top ten clones hold 2.6% of the sample. The sample consisted of PBMCs or T cells enriched from blood (not recorded which). The source is a man aged 60 to 75 who had recovered from COVID-19.

In this sample, this clone turned up once. The chain has TRBV19 and TRBJ1-5; 7 nucleotides align to TRBD1. The trim removed 6 bases at V and 3 bases at J, leaving 8 bases unmatched. The CDR3 loop spans 15 amino acids. CDR1 and CDR2 (germline): LNHDA, SQIVND (reference sequence). In DNA, the CDR3 is TGTGCCAGTAGCCTTACAGGGGTCCCCAATCAGCCCCAGCATTTT. It yields the protein CASSLTGVPNQPQHF.

The chain recombines TRBV25-1 with TRBJ2-1; D might be TRBD2 (6 bases). Per the germline V gene, CDR1 is MGHDK and CDR2 is SYGVNS. V was trimmed by 0 bases and J by 9 bases, leaving 18 bases between them. The CDR3 has 16 residues. This CDR3 reads CASSEYRADYGGEQFF. The CDR3 DNA reads TGTGCCAGCAGTGAATATAGGGCGGACTATGGTGGTGAGCAGTTCTTC. Variable domain in full (rest from reference TRBV25-1 and TRBJ2-1): EADIYQTPRYLVIGTGKKITLECSQTMGHDKMYWYQQDPGMELHLIHYSYGVNSTEKGDLSSESTVSRIRTEHFPLTLESARPSHTSQYLCASSEYRADYGGEQFFGPGTRLTVL.

V gene TRBV6-1 combines with J gene TRBJ2-5; 7 positions match TRBD1. CDR3 size: 16 residues. Trimming removed 6 bases from V and 5 bases from J; junction bases left unmatched: 15. The germline gives CDR1 MNHNS, CDR2 SASEGT. CDR3 protein: CASRELDRVVYETQYF. In DNA, the CDR3 is TGTGCCAGCAGAGAACTTGACAGGGTGGTTTACGAGACCCAGTACTTC.

The rearrangement joins TRBV4-2 to TRBJ2-5, with 7 bases identical to TRBD1. Germline-derived CDR1 and CDR2 are LGHNA and YNFKEQ. V was pared by 4 bases and J by 1 base, with 9 bases of the junction left unmatched. This CDR3 has 16 amino acids. CDR3 sequence: CASSPRDSGTQETQYF. CDR3 bases: TGTGCCAGCAGCCCTCGGGACAGCGGAACCCAAGAGACCCAGTACTTC.

The chain couples TRBV7-3 to TRBJ2-1, with 8 positions matching TRBD1. Looked up from germline, CDR1 is SGHTA and CDR2 is FQGTGA. V shed 4 bases, J shed 6 bases, and the junction held 11 bases outside the gene matches. The CDR3 has 16 residues. In DNA, the CDR3 is TGTGCCAGCAGCTCCCAACCGACAGGGGTAGCCAATGAGCAGTTCTTC. Its translation is CASSSQPTGVANEQFF. The entire variable domain, with the rest obtained from reference TRBV7-3 and TRBJ2-1, is as follows: GAGVSQTPSNKVTEKGKYVELRCDPISGHTALYWYRQSLGQGPEFLIYFQGTGAADDSGLPNDRFFAVRPEGSVSTLKIQRTERGDSAVYLCASSSQPTGVANEQFFGPGTRLTVL.